This T cell receptor (beta chain) was captured in a study of T cell responses to AZD1222 COVID-19 vaccine (dated by TCRdb to the early 2020s). About the full investigation: A total of 233 trial participants underwent TCR sequencing, of whom roughly 210 received two doses of AZD1222 and 26 received two doses of the MenACWY control vaccine. Trial participants were enrolled by age into 18-55, 56-69 and 70-plus year subgroups, with about 150, 28 and 57 TCR-sequenced participants respectively.

The CDR3 regions of human TCRbeta chains were analyzed by immunosequencing. As for the authors' bioinformatics: TCRs in the repertoires were compared against a reference library of SARS-CoV-2-specific TCRs that had been generated with the MIRA antigen-specificity platform. Breadth meant the fraction of unique TCRs that were SARS-CoV-2-associated, whereas depth meant the fraction of total T cells that were SARS-CoV-2-associated. Using the MIRA data, every spike-specific TCR was mapped to the spike region that the TCR reacted to and assigned to either a CD4 or a CD8 class. Log10-transformed breadth and depth values were compared by one-way ANOVA with Sidak's multiple comparisons tests. The clones in this table, taken by TCRdb from immuneACCESS, are in-frame only. Not every clone is retained; where verified, under half of the shortfall comes from an unresolved V gene, and the cause of the rest is unknown. V and J calls and clone size follow that table, whereas D and trimming were derived from the DNA. The table for this sample lists 120,000 to 150,000 clones; approximately 90% of them were counted only once. Around 2.1% of the sample comes from the top ten.

Beyond this particular receptor, the publication reports: No day 14 peak-response samples were available, so repertoires were characterized only after the peak T cell response. The whole spike protein was spanned by vaccine-associated CD4 TCRs, and dominant responses were seen in regions 160-218 and 743-854. Reportedly, almost half of the unique spike-specific TCRs recognized epitopes lying outside the regions that are mutated in the B.1.351 and B.1.1.7 variants. Conclusions about previously exposed vaccinees are limited because only five to seven AZD1222 recipients were SARS-CoV-2 seropositive at baseline. In the small 56-69-year group, the increase in depth fell short of significance, most likely because of low power. Participants were mostly white British and included more females than males, and it was suggested by the authors that clonal diversity may have been underestimated. After two AZD1222 doses, spike-specific TCR breadth and depth were significantly higher than at day 0 and than in MenACWY recipients.

In the case of this clone: The specificity of this receptor is unknown. Base qualities are not recorded, but no much larger clone differs from it by a single base.

The time point label, as the study defines it: about 28 days (+/-7) after the second vaccine dose. AZD1222 recipients with second doses at about 4 weeks or about 12 weeks were pooled, because spike-specific TCR depth and breadth did not differ between schedules. Vaccinee samples came from UK trials COV001 and COV002, including a single-blind randomized controlled phase 2/3 trial of AZD1222 (ChAdOx1 nCoV-19) in healthy adults. Trial participant PBMC samples were collected at day 0 and day 28 after the second dose for TCRbeta chain sequencing. A distance of 12 bases separates the germline ends of V and J, which lose 0 bases and 7 bases respectively. The germline V gene gives CDR1 as MNHEY and CDR2 as SVGAGI. The CDR3 runs 15 residues from the cysteine to the phenylalanine. Kept here is only the CDR3 DNA, which spans 45 bases and is read in frame from base 1.

This receptor was identified in an adult who received the AZD1222 COVID-19 vaccine. The specimen was peripheral blood, collected 28 days after the second AZD1222 dose. Recombination connected TRBV6-5 to TRBJ2-2; no D gene call is confident. The nucleotide sequence is given as TGTGCCAGCAGTTACTCCCGGGCAGCCTTCGGGGAGCTGTTTTTT. This sequence encodes CASSYSRAAFGELFF.